The sample holds one count of the clone carrying this T cell receptor beta chain. Its matching antigen is unknown. Per the germline V gene, CDR1 is KGHDR and CDR2 is SFDVKD. This CDR3 has 16 residues. J gave up 7 bases and V 5 bases, and 13 bases lay outside the gene matches. The record originates from a study of blood T cells in healthy people across ages. General study points: While age rose, TCR beta diversity per million T cells dropped in a roughly linear way.

For the second PCR, which ran for roughly 7 to 11 cycles, a sample-barcoded 5' primer and a J-beta primer mix were used. TCRdb independently ran MiXCR on the 5' RACE reads; one entry per CDR3 protein. Seen here are about 780,000 distinct CDR3 sequences, about half observed once, and the top ten hold 15% to 20%. The rearrangement links TRBV24-1 to TRBJ2-1; TRBD2 agrees at 7 bases. The TCR sequence derives from a man aged 80 or over in good health. Sequencing was performed on blood. This chain's CDR3 is CATSGRQAGVGNEQFF. Written as DNA, the CDR3 is TGTGCCACCAGTGGTCGCCAGGCGGGAGTAGGAAATGAGCAGTTCTTC.